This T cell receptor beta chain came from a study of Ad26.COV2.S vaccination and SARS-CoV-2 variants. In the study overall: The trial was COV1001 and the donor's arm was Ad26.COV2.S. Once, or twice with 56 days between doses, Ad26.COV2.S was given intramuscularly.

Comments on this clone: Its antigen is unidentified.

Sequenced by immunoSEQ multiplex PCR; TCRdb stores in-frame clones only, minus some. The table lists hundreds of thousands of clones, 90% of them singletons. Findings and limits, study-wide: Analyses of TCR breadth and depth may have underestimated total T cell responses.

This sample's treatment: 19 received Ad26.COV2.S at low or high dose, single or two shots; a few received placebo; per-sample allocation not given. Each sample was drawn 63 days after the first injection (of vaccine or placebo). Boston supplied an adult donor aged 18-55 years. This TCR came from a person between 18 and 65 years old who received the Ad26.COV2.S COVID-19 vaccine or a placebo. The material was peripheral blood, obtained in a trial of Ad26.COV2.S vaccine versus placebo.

Written as DNA, the CDR3 is TGTGCCAGCAGCCCCTACAGGGCGGACTACGAGCAGTACTTC. The encoded protein is CASSPYRADYEQYF. The V call is TRBV7-8, the J call TRBJ2-7; D is perhaps TRBD1 (6 bases). The CDR3 sequence is 14 residues long. V lost 5 bases to trimming and J lost 3 bases, with 14 bases between them. In germline, CDR1 is SGHVS, CDR2 FQNEAQ.